The 5 T cell receptor beta chains reported below all come from one sample, sequenced in a study of blood T cell repertoires in COVID-19. Profiling relied on immunoSEQ multiplex PCR, and the TCRdb table lists in-frame clones only, not all of them. The sample comprises 150,000 to 160,000 clones, about 80% of which are singletons, and 9.5% to 13% rests with the top ten. What was sequenced was peripheral blood. These receptors were collected from a woman in her sixties or seventies with COVID-19, enrolled during active disease.

In this sample, this clone turned up many times. The rearrangement links TRBV5-4 to TRBJ1-2, with a possible D match to TRBD1 (5 bases). CDR1 is SGHNT, CDR2 YYREEE, per germline (reference sequence). The CDR3 totals 14 residues. V was trimmed by 4 bases and J by 11 bases, leaving 21 bases between them. CDR3 nucleotide sequence: TGTGCCAGCAGCACGGACCCGGGGGAATGGGGGTACACCTTC. It yields the protein CASSTDPGEWGYTF.

This clone has a handful of counts. The chain recombines TRBV14 with TRBJ2-1; 9 bases map to TRBD1. The V segment lost 5 bases and the J segment 6 bases; nucleotides outside the gene matches: 8. The CDR3 contains 15 residues. Germline V CDR1 and CDR2: SGHDN, FVKESK. The CDR3 nucleotides read TGTGCCAGCAGCGCGCAACAGGGGGCCCTCAATGAGCAGTTCTTC. Translation: CASSAQQGALNEQFF. Supplemented by reference TRBV14 and TRBJ2-1, the full variable domain reads EAGVTQFPSHSVIEKGQTVTLRCDPISGHDNLYWYRRVMGKEIKFLLHFVKESKQDESGMPNNRFLAERTGGTYSTLKVQPAELEDSGVYFCASSAQQGALNEQFFGPGTRLTVL.

The V gene is TRBV7-9, the J gene TRBJ1-2; 7 bases line up with TRBD1. CDR1 and CDR2 (germline): SEHNR, FQNEAQ (reference sequence). Trimming took 5 bases from V and 6 from J; bases not matched to a gene: 9. CDR3 length: 14 residues. The CDR3 nucleotides read TGTGCCAGCAGCGGGACAGCCGATGGGGATGGCTACACCTTC. This translates into CASSGTADGDGYTF.

This clone was found once. V usage is TRBV23-1 and J usage is TRBJ2-5, with 7 bases matching TRBD1. TRBV23-1 is assigned to the ORF class and has an uncertain function. The trim removed 7 bases at V and 3 bases at J, leaving 17 bases unmatched. The CDR3 is made up of 17 amino acids. Here the CDR3 DNA reads TGCGCCAGCACCCTCGAGGAGACAGGGAGAGTTGAAGAGACCCAGTACTTC. Residues: CASTLEETGRVEETQYF.

The chain carries TRBV6-6 and TRBJ1-4; D is possibly TRBD1 (5 bases). With 10 bases removed from V and 4 bases from J, the gap between germline ends came to 13 bases. Germline CDR1 and CDR2: MNHNY and SVGAGI (reference sequence). This CDR3 has 13 residues. CDR3 amino acids: CATGNYNNEKLFF. CDR3 nucleotide sequence: TGTGCCACAGGGAACTATAATAATGAAAAACTGTTTTTT.